The 10 T cell receptor beta chains presented below share a single source sample, sequenced in a study of response to subunit inactivated influenza vaccine. Each CDR3 protein gets one entry after TCRdb re-called the RT-PCR reads with MiXCR. The profile shows 550,000 to 650,000 distinct CDR3 sequences, 10% to 15% of them singletons. Sequenced material: PBMCs from blood, taken on the day of vaccination. These receptors were taken from a man aged 50 or older who received an inactivated influenza vaccine.

This clonotype came up a few times. V gene TRBV29-1 combines with J gene TRBJ2-7, with 9 bases identical to TRBD2. This CDR3 contains 15 residues. Trimming at V came to 0 bases and at J to 1 base, leaving 4 bases not matched to a gene. From germline, CDR1 is SQVTM and CDR2 ANQGSEA. The CDR3 is CSVEDSTSGSYEQYF. CDR3 nucleotide sequence: TGCAGCGTTGAAGATAGCACTAGCGGGTCCTACGAGCAGTACTTC.

This clonotype has a handful of counts. CDR3 sequence: CASSSAGGGETQYF. The CDR3 bases are TGTGCCAGCAGCTCGGCGGGGGGGGGAGAGACCCAGTACTTC. This chain links TRBV7-9 with TRBJ2-5, with 9 bases matching TRBD2. The ends lost 4 bases at V and 4 bases at J; junction bases unmatched: 4. The CDR3 has 14 residues. Per germline, CDR1 SEHNR and CDR2 FQNEAQ (reference sequence).

This clonotype was detected ten times or more. The chain combines TRBV5-6 with TRBJ2-7; possible D gene TRBD1, 6 bases. CDR1 is SGHDT, CDR2 YYEEEE, per germline. The CDR3 is made up of 14 amino acids. V was pared by 4 bases and J by 0 bases, with 11 bases between. In DNA form, the CDR3 reads TGTGCCAGCAGCCCGGACAGACGCTCCTACGAGCAGTACTTC. Protein sequence: CASSPDRRSYEQYF.

There are many counts of this clonotype. The rearrangement links TRBV12-3 or TRBV12-4 to TRBJ2-1; D gene ambiguous. This CDR3 has 15 residues. Between the trimmed V and J ends, which lost 4 bases and 8 bases, there was a span of 18 bases. The CDR3 DNA reads TGTGCCAGCAGTTCAAAAGGCGGTGGTAGTGATGAGCAGTTCTTC. Protein sequence: CASSSKGGGSDEQFF.

There are a few counts of this clonotype. The chain links TRBV5-1 to TRBJ1-1, with 7 bases fitting TRBD1. CDR3 length equals 16 residues. The J segment lost 1 base and the V segment lost 4 bases, leaving 10 bases of the junction unmatched. The germline CDR1 and CDR2 sequences are SGHRS and YFSETQ. CDR3: CASSPPSGGGNTEAFF. CDR3 nucleotide sequence: TGCGCCAGCAGCCCTCCTTCAGGGGGGGGGAACACTGAAGCTTTCTTT.

This clonotype was detected ten times or more. This sequence joins TRBV5-1 and TRBJ1-1; 7 nucleotides agree with TRBD1. Germline V CDR1 and CDR2: SGHRS, YFSETQ. V lost 2 bases to trimming and J lost 4 bases; unmatched junction nucleotides: 5. The CDR3 is made up of 14 amino acids. The DNA of the CDR3 is TGCGCCAGCAGCTTCGGACAGGCAGGCACTGAAGCTTTCTTT. Protein product: CASSFGQAGTEAFF.

The chain joins TRBV6-2 or TRBV6-3 to TRBJ2-1, with D possibly matching TRBD2 (6 bases). The CDR3 contains 14 residues. Between the trimmed V and J ends, which lost 2 bases and 2 bases, there was a span of 7 bases. Germline assignment: CDR1 MNHEY and CDR2 SVGEGT. The CDR3 bases are TGTGCCAGCAGTTACGGAGGGACCTACAATGAGCAGTTCTTC. The encoded protein is CASSYGGTYNEQFF.

The genes are TRBV14 and TRBJ2-5; 8 bases fit TRBD1. The CDR3 runs to 17 residues. Trimming took 0 bases from V and 5 from J; bases not matched to a gene: 11. Germline V lookup: CDR1 SGHDN, CDR2 FVKESK. CDR3 DNA sequence: TGTGCCAGCAGCCAAGAGCTAGGCAGGGGGCTCTCTGAGACCCAGTACTTC. It translates to CASSQELGRGLSETQYF.

The chain couples TRBV20-1 to TRBJ2-4; no reliable D call. Between the trimmed V and J ends, which lost 3 bases and 3 bases, there was a span of 9 bases. This CDR3 is built from 13 residues. Germline V gives CDR1 DFQATT, CDR2 SNEGSKA (reference sequence). In DNA, the CDR3 is TGCAGTGCTAGTTCCGCCGGCAAAAACATTCAGTACTTC. It translates to CSASSAGKNIQYF.

With respect to this clonotype: An end of the junction differs from the germline gene, which may be a read error. The chain links TRBV27 to TRBJ2-1; 12 nucleotides line up with TRBD2. Germline V gene lookup returns CDR1 MNHEY and CDR2 SMNVEV (reference sequence). The CDR3 length is 13 residues. CDR3 region: CAISRTSGMFRFF. The CDR3 nucleotides read TGTGCCATCAGTCGGACTAGCGGGATGTTTCGGTTCTTC.